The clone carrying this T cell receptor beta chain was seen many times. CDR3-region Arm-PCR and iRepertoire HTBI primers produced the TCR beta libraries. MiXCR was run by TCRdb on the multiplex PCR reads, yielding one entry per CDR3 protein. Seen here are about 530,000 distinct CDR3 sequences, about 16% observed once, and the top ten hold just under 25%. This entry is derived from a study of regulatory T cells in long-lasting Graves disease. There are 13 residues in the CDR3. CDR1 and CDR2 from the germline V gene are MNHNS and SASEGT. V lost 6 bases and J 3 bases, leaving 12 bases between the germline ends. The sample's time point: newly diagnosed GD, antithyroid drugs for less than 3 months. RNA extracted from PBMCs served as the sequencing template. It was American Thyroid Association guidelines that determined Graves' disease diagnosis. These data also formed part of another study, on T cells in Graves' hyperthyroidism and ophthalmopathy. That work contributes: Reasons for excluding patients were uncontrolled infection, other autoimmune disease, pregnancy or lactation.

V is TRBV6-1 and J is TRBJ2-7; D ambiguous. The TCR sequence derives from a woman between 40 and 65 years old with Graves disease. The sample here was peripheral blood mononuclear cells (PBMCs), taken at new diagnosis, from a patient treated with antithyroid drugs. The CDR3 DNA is TGTGCCAGCAGGACGGCCTCCAACTACGAGCAGTACTTC. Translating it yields CASRTASNYEQYF.